Listed here are 2 T cell receptor beta chains from one sample, sequenced in a study of neurological immune-mediated disorders. TCRdb analysed the 5' RACE reads with MiXCR anew, one entry per CDR3 protein. The table has over 75,000 distinct CDR3 sequences, 5.8% seen once. Time point indicated: longitudinal time-point 2. Sequenced: PBMCs. These receptors came from a woman aged 55-70 years with multiple sclerosis.

The chain couples TRBV5-6 to TRBJ1-1; TRBD1 might be the D (5 bases). The germline V and J ends were trimmed by 5 bases and 0 bases, with 11 bases remaining between them. This CDR3 is built from 14 residues. Germline lookup yields CDR1 SGHDT and CDR2 YYEEEE. DNA of the CDR3: TGTGCCAGCAGGCGACAGTACCTGAACACTGAAGCTTTCTTT. Its protein product is CASRRQYLNTEAFF. The full variable domain, with the rest looked up from reference TRBV5-6 and TRBJ1-1, is DAGVTQSPTHLIKTRGQQVTLRCSPKSGHDTVSWYQQALGQGPQFIFQYYEEEERQRGNFPDRFSGHQFPNYSSELNVNALLLGDSALYLCASRRQYLNTEAFFGQGTRLTVV.

This clonotype was seen repeatedly, ten times or more. This CDR3 is CASSPGPTTGELFF. In DNA, the CDR3 is TGTGCCAGCAGCCCAGGACCGACCACCGGGGAGCTGTTTTTT. The chain has TRBV3-1 and TRBJ2-2; unclear D gene. V was clipped by 4 bases and J by 4 bases, with 10 bases between them. This CDR3 is 14 amino acids long. Germline V gene sequence: CDR1 LGHDT, CDR2 YNNKEL (reference sequence).